Presented here are 10 T cell receptor beta chains from one specimen sequenced in a study of post-analysis software for immune sequencing data. Which antigens these TCRs recognize remains unknown. Findings of the study overall: TRBV5-6, TRBV5-1 and TRBV20-1 belonged to a set of roughly five TRBV segments that were more frequent in patients than controls.

Unique molecular identifiers had been added to the TCR beta cDNA libraries. TCRdb fed the PCR reads into MiXCR, producing one record per CDR3 protein. The table lists hundreds of thousands of distinct CDR3 sequences, around 27% of them singletons, with around 0.55% in the top ten. Sequencing used blood. The receptors shown here come from a girl under 18 with multiple sclerosis.

This clonotype has only a few counts. In nucleotides, the CDR3 is TGTGCCAGCAGCGCCGACAGCGTCAGCGGCACAGATACGCAGTATTTT. It specifies CASSADSVSGTDTQYF. The V gene is TRBV9, the J gene TRBJ2-3; the D gene is possibly TRBD1 (5 bases). This CDR3 has 16 residues. Trimming removed 3 bases at V and 1 base at J, with 15 bases between. The germline V gene encodes CDR1 SGDLS and CDR2 YYNGEE.

This clonotype was found many times. V usage is TRBV7-6 and J usage is TRBJ2-1, with a tentative D call TRBD2 (5 bases). V was pared by 5 bases and J by 8 bases, with 10 bases between. The CDR3 has 12 amino acids. Germline values: CDR1 SGHVS, CDR2 FNYEAQ. The DNA of the CDR3 is TGTGCCAGCAGCCGTTGGGGAGATGAGCAGTTCTTC. Translated, it gives CASSRWGDEQFF.

The chain recombines TRBV7-9 with TRBJ2-5; D unclear. The CDR3 has 12 residues. Germline CDR1 and CDR2: SEHNR and FQNEAQ (reference sequence). Trimming took off 1 base at V and 5 bases at J, with 5 bases between the two ends. The chain's CDR3 is CASSLGFETQYF. CDR3 DNA: TGTGCCAGCAGCTTAGGGTTTGAGACCCAGTACTTC.

The chain combines TRBV15 with TRBJ2-1, with D possibly being TRBD1 (5 bases). The V end was cut by 3 bases, the J end by 6 bases, with 21 bases between. The CDR3 covers 17 residues. CDR1 LNHNV and CDR2 YYDKDF come from the germline V gene (reference sequence). CDR3 coding DNA: TGTGCCACCAGCAGGGCCTGTGGGGCCAGTTTGGGCAATGAGCAGTTCTTC. This gives the protein CATSRACGASLGNEQFF.

V gene TRBV7-2 combines with J gene TRBJ1-2; D perhaps matches TRBD1 (5 bases). This CDR3 is built from 15 residues. V was shortened by 0 bases and J by 6 bases, with 14 bases between the two germline ends. Germline V gives CDR1 SGHTA, CDR2 FQGNSA. CDR3: CASSLAAGQGDGYTF. The DNA for the CDR3 is TGTGCCAGCAGCTTAGCGGCAGGGCAGGGCGATGGCTACACCTTC.

The chain links TRBV5-1 to TRBJ2-2; perhaps TRBD2 as D (5 bases). The germline V gene has CDR1 SGHRS and CDR2 YFSETQ. Trimming stripped 0 bases from V and 3 bases from J, with 9 bases between. The CDR3 loop spans 15 amino acids. Here the CDR3 reads CASSLDGLYTGELFF. The DNA for the CDR3 is TGCGCCAGCAGCTTGGATGGACTCTACACCGGGGAGCTGTTTTTT.

This clonotype was counted a few times. V gene TRBV7-9 combines with J gene TRBJ2-7; 9 nucleotides line up with TRBD1. The CDR3 spans 15 residues. The germline CDR1 and CDR2 sequences are SEHNR and FQNEAQ (reference sequence). V was pared by 5 bases and J by 5 bases, with 10 bases of the junction left unmatched. In DNA form, the CDR3 reads TGTGCCAGCAGCATTATACCGGGACAGGGAAACGAGCAGTACTTC. It translates to CASSIIPGQGNEQYF.

This clonotype was counted only a few times. V usage is TRBV20-1 and J usage is TRBJ2-7, with 9 bases identical to TRBD1. The CDR3 is 15 residues long. V shed 3 bases, J shed 3 bases, and the junction held 9 bases outside the gene matches. From germline, CDR1 is DFQATT and CDR2 SNEGSKA (reference sequence). The CDR3 region has the DNA TGCAGTGCTAGGGTTATGGACAGGGGCGACTACGAGCAGTACTTC. Protein sequence: CSARVMDRGDYEQYF.

The J gene is TRBJ2-4, the V gene TRBV7-9; TRBD2 aligns across 10 bases. The end of the DNA fits TRBJ2-7 better, so the J call may be wrong. Per the germline V gene, CDR1 is SEHNR and CDR2 is FQNEAQ (reference sequence). The CDR3 is made up of 15 amino acids. CDR3 in DNA: TGTGCCAGCAGCTCCCCTGCTAGCGGGAGTGACGAGCAGTACTTC. Protein product: CASSSPASGSDEQYF.

This chain connects TRBV3-1 to TRBJ2-7; D gene unclear. CDR3 length: 15 amino acids. V lost 1 base to trimming and J lost 3 bases, with 13 bases between them. The germline V gene has CDR1 LGHDT and CDR2 YNNKEL (reference sequence). The chain's CDR3 is CASSQGTVTIYEQYF. CDR3 nucleotide sequence: TGTGCCAGCAGCCAAGGAACGGTAACTATCTACGAGCAGTACTTC.